The 17 T cell receptor beta chains in this list originate from one sample, sequenced in a study of beta chain features in type 1 diabetes. Notes on the study in general: There was a moderate but significant shortening of TCRB CDR3s in all four CD4+ subsets of Type 1 diabetes patients.

The antigens these receptors bind are not known. All of the isolated RNA was reverse transcribed, so expressed TCRB transcripts were sequenced. Sequencing was performed with immunoSEQ multiplex PCR; in TCRdb, only in-frame clones are kept and a portion is missing. The data contain 150,000 to 200,000 clones, more than 60% of them singletons. Sample: naive CD4+ T cells from blood. These receptor sequences come from a man aged 25 to 45 with type 1 diabetes.

The genes are TRBV27 and TRBJ1-1, with D tentatively TRBD1 (5 bases). V was pared by 0 bases and J by 0 bases, with 11 bases between. Looked up from germline, CDR1 is MNHEY and CDR2 is SMNVEV (reference sequence). The CDR3 has 16 amino acids. For the CDR3, the DNA is TGTGCCAGCAGTTTATCCCCCGGGACGGTGAACACTGAAGCTTTCTTT. It translates to CASSLSPGTVNTEAFF.

This chain connects TRBV9 to TRBJ1-5; D call uncertain. The CDR3 consists of 17 residues. Trimming removed 0 bases from V and 0 bases from J, with 13 bases in between. Per the germline V gene, CDR1 is SGDLS and CDR2 is YYNGEE. For the CDR3, the DNA is TGTGCCAGCAGCGTAGGGCCAGACTTGAATAGCAATCAGCCCCAGCATTTT. Its translation is CASSVGPDLNSNQPQHF.

The chain employs TRBV27 and TRBJ2-1; TRBD2 agrees at 7 bases. Germline V CDR1 and CDR2: MNHEY, SMNVEV (reference sequence). CDR3 length: 14 amino acids. V shed 3 bases, J shed 2 bases, and the junction held 1 base outside the gene matches. The CDR3 DNA follows: TGTGCCAGCAGTTTTCGGGGGGCCTACAATGAGCAGTTCTTC. Translation: CASSFRGAYNEQFF.

This chain connects TRBV29-1 to TRBJ2-5; D unresolved. Germline V gene lookup returns CDR1 SQVTM and CDR2 ANQGSEA. This CDR3 spans 13 amino acids. The V end was cut by 2 bases, the J end by 2 bases, with 9 bases between. CDR3 nucleotide sequence: TGCAGCGTTGAATATCAGACTCAAGAGACCCAGTACTTC. The encoded protein is CSVEYQTQETQYF. Combining the CDR3 with reference TRBV29-1 and TRBJ2-5 gives the whole variable domain SAVISQKPSRDICQRGTSLTIQCQVDSQVTMMFWYRQQPGQSLTLIATANQGSEATYESGFVIDKFPISRPNLTFSTLTVSNMSPEDSSIYLCSVEYQTQETQYFGPGTRLLVL.

This clone was found a few times. The chain uses TRBV29-1 and TRBJ1-3, with unresolved D. Germline V gene lookup returns CDR1 SQVTM and CDR2 ANQGSEA. V was cut by 3 bases and J by 0 bases, with 9 bases left in between. The CDR3 consists of 14 residues. The CDR3 DNA sequence: TGCAGCGTTGAGTCGCAGCTCTCTGGAAACACCATATATTTT. Protein product: CSVESQLSGNTIYF.

The rearrangement joins TRBV25-1 to TRBJ1-6; no clear D. The length of the CDR3 is 12 residues. The germline V and J ends were trimmed by 2 bases and 10 bases, with 6 bases remaining between them. Germline CDR1 and CDR2: MGHDK and SYGVNS. CDR3 region: CASSEPSSPLHF. The CDR3 nucleotides read TGTGCCAGCAGTGAACCTAGCTCACCCCTCCACTTT.

J is TRBJ2-1 and V is TRBV4-3, with D possibly matching TRBD1 (5 bases). CDR1 and CDR2 (germline): LGHNA, YSLEER. Deletions cut 0 bases from V and 9 bases from J, with 9 bases between. The CDR3 totals 13 residues. The DNA of the CDR3 is TGCGCCAGCAGCCAAGATCTGGGGCGTGAGCAGTTCTTC. Protein: CASSQDLGREQFF.

This clone came up a few times. The chain employs TRBV11-2 and TRBJ2-3, with D perhaps assigned TRBD1 or TRBD2 (5 bases each). The CDR3 runs to 16 residues. From germline, CDR1 is SGHAT and CDR2 FQNNGV. Trimming cost V 5 bases and J 0 bases, with 15 bases left between them. Written as DNA, the CDR3 is TGTGCCAGCAGCCCAACTGGGGGTTATAGCACAGATACGCAGTATTTT. Its protein is CASSPTGGYSTDTQYF.

This clone has only one observation. This chain connects TRBV30 to TRBJ1-5, with D perhaps TRBD1 (6 bases). The CDR3 spans 15 residues. V was shortened by 2 bases and J by 0 bases, with 11 bases between the two germline ends. Germline V gives CDR1 GTSNPN, CDR2 SVGIG (reference sequence). CDR3 sequence reads: CAWSRRGTSNQPQHF. The CDR3 coding sequence is TGTGCCTGGAGTAGAAGGGGGACTAGCAATCAGCCCCAGCATTTT.

The chain has TRBV7-9 and TRBJ1-6; D remains ambiguous. The germline V gene has CDR1 SEHNR and CDR2 FQNEAQ (reference sequence). V lost 1 base and J 7 bases, leaving 8 bases between the germline ends. The CDR3 consists of 14 residues. CDR3 DNA sequence: TGTGCCAGCAGCTTAGTCCTTTTGAATTCACCCCTCCACTTT. Residues: CASSLVLLNSPLHF.

V gene TRBV25-1 combines with J gene TRBJ2-2; 7 nucleotides agree with TRBD1. The CDR3 has 16 amino acids. J lost 3 bases, V lost 6 bases, and 10 bases had no gene match. Germline V CDR1 and CDR2: MGHDK, SYGVNS. CDR3 bases: TGTGCCAGCAGCACGGGGCAGGGACAGTACACCGGGGAGCTGTTTTTT. Translated, it gives CASSTGQGQYTGELFF.

This rearrangement joins TRBV5-1 to TRBJ2-5; 8 nucleotides match TRBD1. CDR1 SGHRS and CDR2 YFSETQ come from the germline V gene. The V segment lost 3 bases and the J segment 2 bases; nucleotides outside the gene matches: 3. The CDR3 is 14 amino acids. CDR3 coding DNA: TGCGCCAGCAGCTACGGGACAGGTCAAGAGACCCAGTACTTC. Translated, it gives CASSYGTGQETQYF.

This chain joins TRBV13 and TRBJ2-1; TRBD1 matches at 9 bases. Trimming at V came to 5 bases and at J to 4 bases, leaving 6 bases not matched to a gene. There are 15 residues in the CDR3. The germline gives CDR1 PRHDT, CDR2 FYEKMQ (reference sequence). CDR3 in DNA: TGTGCCAGCAGCCCAGGACAGGGGCCTTACAATGAGCAGTTCTTC. This codes for CASSPGQGPYNEQFF.

The chain uses TRBV6-6 and TRBJ2-7; no clear D. The CDR3 has 15 residues. With 0 bases removed from V and 0 bases from J, the gap between germline ends came to 9 bases. Germline V CDR1 and CDR2: MNHNY, SVGAGI (reference sequence). DNA of the CDR3: TGTGCCAGCAGTTACTCTGTCGGAAGCTCCTACGAGCAGTACTTC. Translated, it gives CASSYSVGSSYEQYF.

The chain uses TRBV7-2 and TRBJ2-4; the D gene is possibly TRBD1 (5 bases). CDR1 and CDR2 (germline): SGHTA, FQGNSA. The CDR3 has 15 amino acids. V was cut by 0 bases and J by 3 bases, with 9 bases left in between. The CDR3 loop reads CASSLAGVDKNIQYF. CDR3 DNA: TGTGCCAGCAGCTTAGCAGGGGTCGACAAAAACATTCAGTACTTC.

V gene TRBV9 combines with J gene TRBJ2-5; D unresolved. The CDR3 runs 14 residues. With 0 bases removed from V and 5 bases from J, the gap between germline ends came to 11 bases. Germline CDR1 is SGDLS and CDR2 is YYNGEE. The CDR3 nucleotides read TGTGCCAGCAGCGTAGACTCCGGTTGGGAGACCCAGTACTTC. This translates into CASSVDSGWETQYF.

The V call is TRBV28, the J call TRBJ2-5, with 9 bases aligning to TRBD1. V shed 5 bases and J 5 bases; nucleotides not matched to a gene: 9. The CDR3 consists of 15 residues. Looked up from germline, CDR1 is MDHEN and CDR2 is SYDVKM. CDR3 sequence (DNA): TGTGCCAGCAGTGTTCAACAGGGGGCTGGGGAGACCCAGTACTTC. Translation gives CASSVQQGAGETQYF.